This is a list of T cell receptor beta chains from one sample in a study of OX40 agonist ivuxolimab in advanced cancers. Sequenced by immunoSEQ multiplex PCR; TCRdb stores in-frame clones only, minus some. The sample holds 77,000 or so clones, approximately 92% seen once. Sequencing used CD4+ or CD8+ T cells sorted from blood, obtained in a trial of the OX40 agonist ivuxolimab. Receptor source: an adult with an advanced solid tumor such as melanoma, head and neck, liver or kidney cancer. Each CDR3 is given with its conserved first and last residue. Size is omitted from some rows. Given values are once, few, many or a class for expanded clones.

V,size,J,CDR3
TRBV11-2,-,TRBJ2-5,CASSLSYQETQYF
TRBV6-1,-,TRBJ1-1,CASSEQGGLNTEAFF
TRBV18,-,TRBJ2-5,CASSPREVQETQYF
TRBV18,once,TRBJ1-4,CASSSRISGSNEKLFF
TRBV28,-,TRBJ2-1,CASSKGQSQFF
TRBV5-4,-,TRBJ1-4,CASSRGTANEKLFF
TRBV5-1,once,TRBJ2-5,CASSSTPQETQYF
TRBV11-3,-,TRBJ2-1,CASSLGSGEWNEQFF
TRBV19,once,TRBJ2-7,CASSPLGTGVEYEQYF
TRBV6-5,-,TRBJ2-2,CASPGTSGNTGELFF
TRBV2,once,TRBJ2-7,CASSAGLANAYEQYF
TRBV9,-,TRBJ1-3,CASSPRQGWAGNTIYF
TRBV25-1,-,TRBJ2-1,CASSDPASGGDNEQFF
TRBV25-1,-,TRBJ1-1,CASSGHPNTEAFF
TRBV7-2,once,TRBJ2-5,CASSLRPTGSETQYF
TRBV28,-,TRBJ2-3,CASNAWDTQYF
TRBV6-5,once,TRBJ2-7,CASSQAVSSYEQYF
TRBV7-8,-,TRBJ1-5,CASSLASGTGRVGNQPQHF
TRBV27,-,TRBJ1-5,CASSLRREESGEGYSNQPQHF
TRBV7-2,-,TRBJ2-3,CASRGPSDRTDTQYF
TRBV30,-,TRBJ2-4,CAWTPSAVVPIQYF
TRBV7-5,-,TRBJ2-2,CVRSLGRCSGGATGELFF
TRBV11-3,-,TRBJ1-1,CASSSTGGSKAFF
TRBV28,-,TRBJ2-3,CASRNRDTSTDTQYF
TRBV2,-,TRBJ2-7,CASSALLSVGEQYF
TRBV28,-,TRBJ1-2,CASSLSSQGFGGYTF
TRBV28,-,TRBJ1-1,CASSLTGIKEAFF
TRBV19,few,TRBJ1-1,CASSRTENTEAFF
TRBV6-5,-,TRBJ2-2,CASSYTTRSSRELFF
TRBV12-5,-,TRBJ2-5,CASGDRDETQYF
TRBV27,-,TRBJ1-6,CASSKDLNSPLHF
TRBV28,-,TRBJ1-5,CASSPSTYRGGNQPQHF
TRBV5-1,-,TRBJ2-5,CASSTLAGVGETQYF
TRBV6-5,-,TRBJ1-2,CASSDRVYGYTF
TRBV5-1,-,TRBJ1-1,CASSLLEGTEAFF
TRBV2,once,TRBJ2-1,CASSPRDSVLF
TRBV18,-,TRBJ2-1,CASSKGLAGYNEQFF
TRBV28,-,TRBJ2-7,CASSFHLQGRGYEQYF
TRBV7-9,-,TRBJ2-3,CASSFLAGGADTQYF
TRBV7-2,-,TRBJ2-7,CASSLDRGEQYF
TRBV6-6,-,TRBJ2-7,CASSYYSGVQQYF
TRBV28,-,TRBJ1-5,CASSLIQNQPQHF
TRBV18,-,TRBJ2-3,CASSQKLIRGGTDTQYF
TRBV19,-,TRBJ2-1,CASSANLPGQFF
TRBV10-1,-,TRBJ2-2,CASSGRVPGELFF